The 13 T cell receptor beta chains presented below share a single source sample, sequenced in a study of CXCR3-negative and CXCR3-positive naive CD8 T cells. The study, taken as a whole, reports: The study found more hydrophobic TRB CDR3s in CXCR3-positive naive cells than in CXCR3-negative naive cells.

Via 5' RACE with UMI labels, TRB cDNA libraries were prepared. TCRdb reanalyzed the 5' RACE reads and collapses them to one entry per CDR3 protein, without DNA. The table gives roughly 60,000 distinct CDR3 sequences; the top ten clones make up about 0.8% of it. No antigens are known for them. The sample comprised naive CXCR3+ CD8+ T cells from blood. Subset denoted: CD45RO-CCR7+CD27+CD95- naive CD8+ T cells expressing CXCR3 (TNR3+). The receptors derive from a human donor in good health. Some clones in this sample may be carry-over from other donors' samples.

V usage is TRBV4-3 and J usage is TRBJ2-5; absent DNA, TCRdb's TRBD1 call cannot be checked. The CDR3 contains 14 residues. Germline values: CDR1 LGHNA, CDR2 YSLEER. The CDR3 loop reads CASSQKQGQETQYF.

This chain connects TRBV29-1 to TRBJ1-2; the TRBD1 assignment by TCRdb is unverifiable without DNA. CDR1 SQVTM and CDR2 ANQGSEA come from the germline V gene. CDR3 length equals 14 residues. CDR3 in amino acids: CSVFDSHDGYGYTF.

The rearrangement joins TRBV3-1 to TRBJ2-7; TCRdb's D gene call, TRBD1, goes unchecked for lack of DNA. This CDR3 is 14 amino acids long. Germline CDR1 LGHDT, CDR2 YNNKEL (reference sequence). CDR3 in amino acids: CASSYDREFYEQYF.

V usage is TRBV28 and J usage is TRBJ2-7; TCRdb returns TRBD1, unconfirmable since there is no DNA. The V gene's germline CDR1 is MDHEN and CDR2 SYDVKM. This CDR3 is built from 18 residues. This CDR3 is CASSRVSKVALPGYEQYF.

CDR3 amino acids: CASSPGVPGNTIYF. This chain uses TRBV7-3 with TRBJ1-3; absent DNA, TCRdb's TRBD1 call cannot be checked. In germline, CDR1 is SGHTA, CDR2 FQGTGA. CDR3 length: 14 residues. Full variable domain (remainder filled in from reference TRBV7-3 and TRBJ1-3): GAGVSQTPSNKVTEKGKYVELRCDPISGHTALYWYRQSLGQGPEFLIYFQGTGAADDSGLPNDRFFAVRPEGSVSTLKIQRTERGDSAVYLCASSPGVPGNTIYFGEGSWLTVV.

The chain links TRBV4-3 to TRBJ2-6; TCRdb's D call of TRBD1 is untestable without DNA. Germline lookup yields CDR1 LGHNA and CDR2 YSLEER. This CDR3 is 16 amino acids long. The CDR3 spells CASSQGIPGILSVLTF.

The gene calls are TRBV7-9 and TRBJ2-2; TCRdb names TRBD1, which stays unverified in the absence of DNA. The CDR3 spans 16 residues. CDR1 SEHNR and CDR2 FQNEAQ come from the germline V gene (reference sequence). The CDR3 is CASSPRDRANTGELFF.

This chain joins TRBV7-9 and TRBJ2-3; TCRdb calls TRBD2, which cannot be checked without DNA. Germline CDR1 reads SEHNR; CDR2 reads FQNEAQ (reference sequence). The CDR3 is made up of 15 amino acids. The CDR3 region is CASYESTRGGDTQYF.

CDR3 protein: CASSVGTDYSNQPQHF. The chain joins TRBV2 to TRBJ1-5; no DNA is available, so the TRBD1 call from TCRdb remains unchecked. This CDR3 spans 16 amino acids. Per germline, CDR1 SNHLY and CDR2 FYNNEI.

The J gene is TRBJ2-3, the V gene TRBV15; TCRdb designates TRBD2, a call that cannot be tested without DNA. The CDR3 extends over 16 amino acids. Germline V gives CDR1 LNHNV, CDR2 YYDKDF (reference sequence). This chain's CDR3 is CATSRDGERFTDTQYF.

CDR3 protein: CASSISGQGNTEAFF. J is TRBJ1-1 and V is TRBV19; no DNA is available, so the TRBD1 call from TCRdb remains unchecked. This CDR3 has 15 amino acids. Looked up from germline, CDR1 is LNHDA and CDR2 is SQIVND (reference sequence).

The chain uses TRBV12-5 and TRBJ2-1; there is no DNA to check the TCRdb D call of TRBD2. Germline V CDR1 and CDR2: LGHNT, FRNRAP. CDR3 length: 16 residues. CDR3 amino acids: CASGLGLAGGSDEQFF. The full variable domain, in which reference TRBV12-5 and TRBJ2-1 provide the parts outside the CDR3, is DARVTQTPRHKVTEMGQEVTMRCQPILGHNTVFWYRQTMMQGLELLAYFRNRAPLDDSGMPKDRFSAEMPDATLATLKIQPSEPRDSAVYFCASGLGLAGGSDEQFFGPGTRLTVL.

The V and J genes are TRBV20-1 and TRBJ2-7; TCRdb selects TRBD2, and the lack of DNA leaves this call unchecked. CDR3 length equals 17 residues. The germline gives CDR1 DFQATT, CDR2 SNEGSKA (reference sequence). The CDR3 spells CSARPYTTSGNSYEQYF.